The next 18 T cell receptor beta chains were all read from a single sample in a study of blood T cell repertoires in COVID-19. Only in-frame clones appear in the TCRdb table, and some are missing; sequencing was by immunoSEQ multiplex PCR. The data contain about 240,000 clones, about nine tenths of them singletons. Sequencing was performed on peripheral blood. Receptors originate from a man younger than 40 with COVID-19, enrolled during active disease.

The CDR3 region is CASSPRQGNTIYF. CDR3 sequence (DNA): TGTGCCAGCAGCCCACGACAGGGAAACACCATATATTTT. The chain links TRBV21-1 to TRBJ1-3; TRBD1, the D gene given by the table, was not confirmed from the DNA. TRBV21-1 is marked as a pseudogene. CDR3 length: 13 amino acids.

This rearrangement joins TRBV5-5 to TRBJ1-5; 8 nucleotides match TRBD1. Trimming took 5 bases from V and 5 from J; bases not matched to a gene: 6. CDR1 is SGHKS, CDR2 YYEKEE, per germline (reference sequence). The CDR3 length is 14 residues. In DNA form, the CDR3 reads TGTGCCAGCAGGGATGGACAGGGCCATCAGCCCCAGCATTTT. Protein product: CASRDGQGHQPQHF. The whole variable domain, filled in from reference TRBV5-5 and TRBJ1-5, reads DAGVTQSPTHLIKTRGQQVTLRCSPISGHKSVSWYQQVLGQGPQFIFQYYEKEERGRGNFPDRFSARQFPNYSSELNVNALLLGDSALYLCASRDGQGHQPQHFGDGTRLSIL.

The rearrangement uses TRBV18 and TRBJ2-1, with D possibly TRBD1 on 8 matching bases. This CDR3 is built from 15 residues. V lost 2 bases and J 8 bases, leaving 16 bases between the germline ends. The germline CDR1 and CDR2 sequences are KGHSH and LQKENI. The CDR3 is CASSPNRGGDDEQFF. In DNA form, the CDR3 reads TGTGCCAGCTCACCAAACAGGGGGGGAGATGATGAGCAGTTCTTC.

The chain couples TRBV19 to TRBJ1-1, with D maybe TRBD1 (6 bases). Germline CDR1 is LNHDA and CDR2 is SQIVND (reference sequence). The CDR3 is made up of 15 amino acids. The germline V and J ends were trimmed by 2 bases and 4 bases, with 14 bases remaining between them. In DNA form, the CDR3 reads TGTGCCAGTAGTATACCCCCGGGGGGCTTCACTGAAGCTTTCTTT. Translating it yields CASSIPPGGFTEAFF.

V is TRBV19 and J is TRBJ1-1, with a weak D call TRBD1 (6 bases). Germline CDR1 LNHDA, CDR2 SQIVND (reference sequence). Trimming took off 4 bases at V and 4 bases at J, with 13 bases between the two ends. The CDR3 is 14 residues long. This CDR3 is CASSRLGGRTEAFF. The CDR3 DNA is TGTGCCAGTAGTAGATTAGGGGGACGCACTGAAGCTTTCTTT.

A single count supports this clone. Here the CDR3 reads CASSFSSGTTQETQYF. CDR3 coding DNA: TGTGCCAGCAGCTTTAGTTCCGGGACAACCCAAGAGACCCAGTACTTC. This chain uses TRBV11-2 with TRBJ2-5; TRBD1 is a possible D gene (6 bases). The CDR3 loop spans 16 amino acids. V lost 3 bases and J 1 base, leaving 15 bases between the germline ends. From germline, CDR1 is SGHAT and CDR2 FQNNGV.

The rearrangement joins TRBV28 to TRBJ2-1; 8 nucleotides match TRBD2. This CDR3 spans 15 amino acids. Germline trimming cut 5 bases from V and 4 bases from J; bases unmatched to any gene: 7. Germline lookup yields CDR1 MDHEN and CDR2 SYDVKM. The CDR3 sequence: CASSAQRGRYNEQFF. The DNA for the CDR3 is TGTGCCAGCAGTGCTCAGCGGGGGAGGTACAATGAGCAGTTCTTC.

The chain is built from TRBV7-2 and TRBJ1-2; D call uncertain. Germline loops: CDR1 SGHTA, CDR2 FQGNSA. V dropped 1 base and J dropped 3 bases, with 12 bases sitting between them. The CDR3 runs 15 residues. The CDR3 DNA sequence: TGTGCCAGCAGCTTAGAATATCCGAGGGACTATGGCTACACCTTC. This encodes CASSLEYPRDYGYTF. The full variable domain, with the rest looked up from reference TRBV7-2 and TRBJ1-2, is GAGVSQSPSNKVTEKGKDVELRCDPISGHTALYWYRQSLGQGLEFLIYFQGNSAPDKSGLPSDRFSAERTGGSVSTLTIQRTQQEDSAVYLCASSLEYPRDYGYTFGSGTRLTVV.

The CDR3 spells CASSQDPGGLAGAQETQYF. CDR3 DNA sequence: TGTGCCAGCAGCCAAGACCCAGGGGGACTAGCGGGGGCCCAAGAGACCCAGTACTTC. The chain employs TRBV3-1 (or the pseudogene TRBV3-2) and TRBJ2-5; 14 nucleotides match TRBD2. The length of the CDR3 is 19 residues. Germline values: CDR1 LGHDT, CDR2 YNNKEL (reference sequence). The ends lost 0 bases at V and 1 base at J; junction bases unmatched: 7.

This rearrangement joins TRBV5-1 to TRBJ2-3; maybe TRBD2 (7 bases). V was shortened by 1 base and J by 2 bases, with 11 bases between the two germline ends. The CDR3 has 15 amino acids. Germline loops: CDR1 SGHRS, CDR2 YFSETQ. CDR3 bases: TGCGCCAGCAGCTTGCCGGGGGGCACCACAGATACGCAGTATTTT. Its protein product is CASSLPGGTTDTQYF.

The rearrangement joins TRBV3-1 (or the pseudogene TRBV3-2) to TRBJ1-1; D unresolved. Looked up from germline, CDR1 is LGHDT and CDR2 is YNNKEL (reference sequence). This CDR3 is built from 14 residues. Deletions cut 4 bases from V and 1 base from J, with 10 bases between. Here the CDR3 DNA reads TGTGCCAGCAGCCTTGGTCGGGGGAACACTGAAGCTTTCTTT. This sequence encodes CASSLGRGNTEAFF.

Written as DNA, the CDR3 is TGTGCCAGCAGTTTATATGGAGCATCTAGCACAGATACGCAGTATTTT. As protein: CASSLYGASSTDTQYF. This rearrangement joins TRBV27 to TRBJ2-3, with D hard to call. This CDR3 comprises 16 residues. CDR1 is MNHEY and CDR2 is SMNVEV in the germline V gene (reference sequence). V lost 1 base to trimming and J lost 0 bases, with 11 bases between them.

The chain combines TRBV2 with TRBJ1-2; 10 nucleotides agree with TRBD1. This CDR3 has 20 residues. V shed 7 bases and J 5 bases; nucleotides not matched to a gene: 25. The germline gives CDR1 SNHLY, CDR2 FYNNEI. The CDR3 sequence: CASTGGQGFPALATSYGYTF. CDR3 bases: TGTGCCAGCACGGGGGGACAGGGGTTTCCCGCCCTCGCTACTTCATATGGCTACACCTTC.

This chain joins TRBV6-1 and TRBJ1-1; no definite D call. The CDR3 runs to 13 residues. Trimming stripped 3 bases from V and 5 bases from J, with 10 bases between. Per germline, CDR1 MNHNS and CDR2 SASEGT. CDR3 nucleotides: TGTGCCAGCAGTGAGGGCCCGTCGACTGAAGCTTTCTTT. This gives the protein CASSEGPSTEAFF.

This clone was seen a single time. The rearrangement uses TRBV12-5 and TRBJ1-5; D uncertain. Germline V CDR1 and CDR2: LGHNT, FRNRAP. The CDR3 length is 19 residues. V shed 2 bases and J shed 0 bases, with 20 bases lying between them. CDR3 sequence: CASGLLIISEPDSNQPQHF. The CDR3 region has the DNA TGTGCTAGTGGTTTGTTAATCATATCGGAGCCCGATAGCAATCAGCCCCAGCATTTT.

CDR3 DNA: TGTGCCAGCAGTTACTCGACGGGGAACTCACCCCTCCACTTT. Translated, it gives CASSYSTGNSPLHF. V and J are TRBV6-5 and TRBJ1-6; no definite D call. This CDR3 has 14 residues. V was shortened by 0 bases and J by 10 bases, with 10 bases between the two germline ends. The germline CDR1 and CDR2 sequences are MNHEY and SVGAGI.

A single count supports this clone. Within the sample, other DNA sequences also encode this same CDR3. The chain couples TRBV5-1 to TRBJ1-4; 12 bases are a match to TRBD1. The CDR3 has 14 residues. Per germline, CDR1 SGHRS and CDR2 YFSETQ. V dropped 4 bases and J dropped 8; count of bases not matched to a gene: 3. The CDR3 DNA follows: TGCGCCAGCAGCCCCGGGACAGGGGGCGAAAAACTGTTTTTT. It encodes CASSPGTGGEKLFF.

CDR3 sequence reads: CASSPSRGTGAGNTIYF. The CDR3 DNA reads TGCGCCAGCAGCCCGAGTCGGGGAACTGGAGCTGGAAACACCATATATTTT. The rearrangement links TRBV5-1 to TRBJ1-3; D is uncertain. The V end was cut by 4 bases, the J end by 2 bases, with 19 bases between. Germline loops: CDR1 SGHRS, CDR2 YFSETQ. The CDR3 is 17 amino acids.